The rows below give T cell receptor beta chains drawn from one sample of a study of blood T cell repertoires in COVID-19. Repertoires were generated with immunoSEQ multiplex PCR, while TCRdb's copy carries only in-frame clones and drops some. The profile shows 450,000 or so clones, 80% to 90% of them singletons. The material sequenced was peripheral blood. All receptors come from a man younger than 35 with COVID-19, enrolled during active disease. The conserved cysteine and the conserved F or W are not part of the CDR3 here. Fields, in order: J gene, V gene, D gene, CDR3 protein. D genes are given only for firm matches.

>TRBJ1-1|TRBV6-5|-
ASRGNTEAF
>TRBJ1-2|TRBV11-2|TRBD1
ASSLMGGTGGAYGYT
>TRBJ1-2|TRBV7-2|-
ASSLIQGYT
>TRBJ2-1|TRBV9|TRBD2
ASSPTSGRDEQF
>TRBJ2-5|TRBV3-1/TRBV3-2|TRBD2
ASSHSGLGETQY
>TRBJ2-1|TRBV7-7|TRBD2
ASSLGLAGSYNEQF
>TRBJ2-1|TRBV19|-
ASSIYTNNEQF
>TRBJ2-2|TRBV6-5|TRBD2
ASFALAGAPGELF
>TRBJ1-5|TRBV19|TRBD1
ASSTGGRQPQH
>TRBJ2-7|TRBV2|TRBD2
ASTRGTSGSYEQY
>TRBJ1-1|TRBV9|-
ASSPLGQNTEAF
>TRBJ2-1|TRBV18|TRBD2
ASSRRTSGRSYNEQF
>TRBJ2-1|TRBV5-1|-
ASSYTESSYNEQF
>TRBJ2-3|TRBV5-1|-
ASSLELAQY
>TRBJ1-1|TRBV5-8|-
ASSLAEAF
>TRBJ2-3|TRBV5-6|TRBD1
ASSRTGYTDTQY
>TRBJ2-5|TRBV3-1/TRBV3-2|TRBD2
ASSRISGGVQETQY
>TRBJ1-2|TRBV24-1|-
ATSSNRENGYT
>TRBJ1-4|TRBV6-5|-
ASSYSGGTNEKLF
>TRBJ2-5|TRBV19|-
ASSILGEYQETQY
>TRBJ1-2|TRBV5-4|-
ASSLPEGILSGYT
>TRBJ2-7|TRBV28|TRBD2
ASSSRTSGTHEQY
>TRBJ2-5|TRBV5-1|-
ASSWDTGETQY
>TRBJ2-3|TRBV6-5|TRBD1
ASSLRQGFLDTQY
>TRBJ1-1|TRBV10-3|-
AISAADMNTEAF
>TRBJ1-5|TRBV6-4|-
ASSDAGNQPQH
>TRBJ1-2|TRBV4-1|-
ASSQGFDIGYGYT
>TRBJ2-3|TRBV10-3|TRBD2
AISESLAGASSTDTQY
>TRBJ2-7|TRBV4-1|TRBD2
ASSQVSGSLNEQY
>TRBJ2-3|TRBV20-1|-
SAMVLNTQY
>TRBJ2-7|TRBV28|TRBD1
ASIAPLGQGDYEQY
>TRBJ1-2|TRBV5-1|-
ASSLDAPPRKGYT
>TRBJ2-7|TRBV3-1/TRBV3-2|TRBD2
ASSQERGVREQY
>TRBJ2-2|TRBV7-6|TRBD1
ASSSRTGQNTGELF
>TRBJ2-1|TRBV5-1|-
ASGEMSSYNEQF
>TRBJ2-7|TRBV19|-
ASSAPESTYEQY
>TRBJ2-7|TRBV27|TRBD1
ASRISGTGGFYEQY
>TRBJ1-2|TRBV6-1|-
ASSDAFGARGYT
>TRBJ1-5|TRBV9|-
ASSPEGNQPQH
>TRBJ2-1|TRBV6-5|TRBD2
ASSNGGAGYNEQF
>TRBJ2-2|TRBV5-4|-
ASSLFTGHTGELF
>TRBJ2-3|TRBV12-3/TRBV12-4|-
ASSRDNTDTQY